This T cell receptor (beta chain) appears in the sequencing data of a study of siplizumab effects on memory and regulatory T cells (dated by TCRdb to between 2017 and 2020). General notes on the study: The effect of the anti-CD2 antibody siplizumab on alloreactive T-cell subsets was examined in allogeneic mixed lymphocyte reactions constructed from human PBMCs. Summary of the overall study and its limitations: Among mappable alloreactive CD4+ clones, an average Treg-derived fraction of roughly 70% was observed with siplizumab, compared with about 25% in control reactions. Because sequences at frequencies below about 10^-5 were poorly captured, only a minor fraction of alloreactive clones could be mapped back to unstimulated subsets. A naive or memory phenotype could not be assigned to roughly 75-96% of proliferating CD4+ or CD8+ clones. Unstimulated naive T cells appeared more diverse than memory T cells, and naive cells seemed to contribute substantially to the alloresponse. Whether proliferating Tregs from siplizumab cultures actually had suppressive function was not functionally confirmed. Siplizumab significantly lowered the cumulative frequency of alloreactive sequences that could be traced to unstimulated CD4+ memory T cells.

This clone was detected a few times. Its antigen is not yet known. Per-nucleotide qualities are absent, and no much larger clonotype sits a single base away. Distinct nucleotide sequences in the sample also encode this CDR3. Sorted unstimulated T cells, along with proliferating T cells recovered from mixed lymphocyte reactions, underwent TCRbeta CDR3 sequencing. Fresh whole blood from some ten HLA-typed healthy donors was used as the source from which PBMCs were isolated. Libraries were built with the immunoSEQ multiplex PCR assay. The deep sequencing platform assayed around 10^5 TCR templates per sample. Genomic DNA extracted from sorted T cells was used for TCRbeta CDR3 sequencing. The authors' analysis ran thus. The R programming language was used for the clonal analysis of the TCRbeta CDR3 data. Alloreactive CD4+ and CD8+ clones were identified by comparing unstimulated samples to CFSE-low samples taken after the reaction. Regulatory or non-regulatory origin was assigned to alloreactive CD4+ clones by matching of sequences to sorted unstimulated Treg and non-Treg repertoires. Sourced from immuneACCESS, this table was stored by TCRdb with only in-frame sequences that have V and J called. A share of the clones is absent; for the studies checked, an unresolved V gene accounts for under half, and the remainder has no known explanation. V and J calls and clone size are as listed in that table; D and trimming were resolved from the DNA. The sample contains about 72,000 clones, less than 95% of them found a single time. 25% to 35% of the sample goes to the ten largest clones.

The CDR3 has 14 amino acids, counting the end cysteine and phenylalanine. Just the 42-base CDR3 DNA is kept, in frame starting at base 1. Unmatched junction bases come to 0, with V trimmed by 1 base and J by 0 bases. The germline V gene sets CDR1 to SGHAT and CDR2 to FQNNGV. This clonotype was sampled from a human donor in good health. The sample consisted of CD8+ T cells sorted from blood. The rearrangement combines TRBV11-2 with TRBJ2-7, with 7 middle bases fitting TRBD2. The CDR3 protein: CASSLGGGSYEQYF. The sequence in DNA is TGTGCCAGCAGCTTAGGCGGGGGCTCCTACGAGCAGTACTTC.